These 25 T cell receptor beta chains were sequenced from one sample in a study of cytomegalovirus exposure and HLA in healthy donors. The study ran its PCR with 60 Vbeta and 13 Jbeta primers. Assay used: immunoSEQ multiplex PCR; TCRdb lists only in-frame clones, some missing. The sample lists about 150,000 clones; approximately 85% were seen once. The sample consisted of PBMCs. The receptors derive from a woman aged 18-29 years in good health and CMV-seronegative.

The chain couples TRBV10-1 to TRBJ1-3; tentatively, D is TRBD1 (6 bases). The ends were cut back, 2 bases at V and 1 base at J, with 12 bases in the middle. The CDR3 sequence is 16 residues long. Germline CDR1 is WNHNN and CDR2 is SYGVQD (reference sequence). CDR3 DNA: TGCGCCAGCAGTGAGACGACAGGCTTGTCTGGAAACACCATATATTTT. Protein product: CASSETTGLSGNTIYF.

The J gene is TRBJ2-5, the V gene TRBV5-1; possibly TRBD2 for D (5 bases). Germline V gene lookup returns CDR1 SGHRS and CDR2 YFSETQ. This CDR3 spans 13 amino acids. Deletions cut 4 bases from V and 5 bases from J, with 12 bases between. Here the CDR3 reads CASSLYRGETQYF. As DNA, the CDR3 is TGCGCCAGCAGCCTCTACAGAGGGGAGACCCAGTACTTC.

Remarks on this clone: Additional DNA sequences in this sample encode the identical CDR3. The chain recombines TRBV6-1 with TRBJ2-1, with D unclear. This CDR3 contains 15 residues. Between the trimmed V and J ends, which lost 3 bases and 6 bases, there was a span of 15 bases. Germline-derived CDR1 and CDR2 are MNHNS and SASEGT. The CDR3 coding sequence is TGTGCCAGCAGTGACGGAGTCTTTATAGGCAATGAGCAGTTCTTC. Translating gives CASSDGVFIGNEQFF.

The V and J genes are TRBV6-1 and TRBJ1-2; tentatively, D is TRBD1 (5 bases). The CDR3 sequence is 12 residues long. Germline V gene data show CDR1 as MNHNS and CDR2 as SASEGT. Trimming removed 3 bases at V and 6 bases at J, with 8 bases between. DNA for the CDR3: TGTGCCAGCAGTGAGGCAGGGCATGGCTACACCTTC. It codes for CASSEAGHGYTF.

The rearrangement uses TRBV28 and TRBJ2-7, with 10 bases fitting TRBD1. Germline V CDR1 and CDR2: MDHEN, SYDVKM. J was trimmed by 6 bases and V by 4 bases; bases with no gene match: 15. This CDR3 has 17 residues. This chain's CDR3 is CASSSILNRDRGGEQYF. CDR3 nucleotides: TGTGCCAGCAGTTCCATACTCAACCGGGACAGGGGTGGCGAGCAGTACTTC.

This clone has a single count. The genes are TRBV6-1 and TRBJ2-2, with D perhaps TRBD2 (5 bases). CDR3 length: 13 amino acids. V was pared by 8 bases and J by 5 bases, with 12 bases between. Germline lookup yields CDR1 MNHNS and CDR2 SASEGT. The CDR3 DNA reads as TGTGCCAGCGGGAGTAGGTGGACCGGGGAGCTGTTTTTT. This codes for CASGSRWTGELFF.

The genes are TRBV4-1 and TRBJ2-2; D is unclear. Per germline, CDR1 MGHRA and CDR2 YSYEKL. This CDR3 has 13 residues. The V end lost 0 bases, the J end lost 8 bases, and 7 bases lay between the germline ends. The CDR3 is CASSQDRVGELFF. Written as DNA, the CDR3 is TGCGCCAGCAGCCAAGATCGGGTGGGGGAGCTGTTTTTT.

The chain joins TRBV27 to TRBJ2-5; 9 nucleotides align to TRBD1. The DNA end lines up better with TRBJ2-7; the J call may be wrong. In germline, CDR1 is MNHEY, CDR2 SMNVEV (reference sequence). This CDR3 has 17 amino acids. CDR3 sequence reads: CASSLTFGTGRSYEQYF. CDR3 coding DNA: TGTGCCAGCAGTTTAACGTTCGGGACAGGGAGGTCCTACGAGCAGTACTTC.

This sequence joins TRBV5-6 and TRBJ1-5; TRBD1 might be the D (6 bases). The CDR3 is made up of 14 amino acids. CDR1 is SGHDT and CDR2 is YYEEEE in the germline V gene. V was shortened by 4 bases and J by 4 bases, with 12 bases between the two germline ends. In DNA, the CDR3 is TGTGCCAGCAGCGATGGGACAATTAATCAGCCCCAGCATTTT. Protein: CASSDGTINQPQHF.

For the CDR3, the DNA is TGTGCCAGTAGAACAGTGAGTAGCAATCAGCCCCAGCATTTT. It translates to CASRTVSSNQPQHF. The V gene is TRBV19, the J gene TRBJ1-5; D not certain. Trimming shortened V by 6 bases and J by 0 bases, and 9 bases separated the two germline ends. The CDR3 sequence is 14 residues long. From germline, CDR1 is LNHDA and CDR2 SQIVND (reference sequence). The variable domain in full, with the rest retrieved from reference TRBV19 and TRBJ1-5, is DGGITQSPKYLFRKEGQNVTLSCEQNLNHDAMYWYRQDPGQGLRLIYYSQIVNDFQKGDIAEGYSVSREKKESFPLTVTSAQKNPTAFYLCASRTVSSNQPQHFGDGTRLSIL.

A note on this clone: At the DNA level, this CDR3 is encoded by other sequences in the same sample as well. The J gene is TRBJ2-7, the V gene TRBV7-9, with 9 bases fitting TRBD1. Trimming removed 4 bases from V and 1 base from J; junction bases left unmatched: 2. The CDR3 length is 14 residues. CDR1 and CDR2 from the germline V gene are SEHNR and FQNEAQ (reference sequence). CDR3 nucleotides: TGTGCCAGCAGCTCCGGGACAGGGTCCTACGAGCAGTACTTC. Residues: CASSSGTGSYEQYF.

Details on this clone: This same CDR3 is encoded by further DNA sequences in the sample. J is TRBJ2-5 and V is TRBV4-3; 9 nucleotides line up with TRBD2. Trimming took 2 bases from V and 3 from J; bases not matched to a gene: 1. The V gene's germline CDR1 is LGHNA and CDR2 YSLEER. CDR3 length: 14 amino acids. This CDR3 is CASSQLAGEETQYF. The CDR3 DNA reads as TGCGCCAGCAGCCAATTAGCGGGGGAAGAGACCCAGTACTTC.

The chain uses TRBV15 and TRBJ1-3; D is uncertain. With 3 bases removed from V and 4 bases from J, the gap between germline ends came to 13 bases. The CDR3 spans 15 residues. Germline CDR1 and CDR2: LNHNV and YYDKDF (reference sequence). The CDR3, as DNA: TGTGCCACCAGCAGTCTGAGCGGGAGGGGAAACACCATATATTTT. Protein: CATSSLSGRGNTIYF.

This clone occurred once. CDR3 nucleotide sequence: TGTGCCAGCAGTGGAAGTAAGCTTAGCAATCAGCCCCAGCATTTT. Encoded protein: CASSGSKLSNQPQHF. The rearrangement joins TRBV2 to TRBJ1-5; D not certain. The germline gives CDR1 SNHLY, CDR2 FYNNEI. Trimming stripped 4 bases from V and 0 bases from J, with 10 bases between. The CDR3 spans 15 residues.

The V gene is TRBV2, the J gene TRBJ1-2; D is undetermined. Per the germline V gene, CDR1 is SNHLY and CDR2 is FYNNEI. The CDR3 covers 14 residues. Trimming took 6 bases from V and 4 from J, leaving 15 bases between them. In DNA form, the CDR3 reads TGTGCCAGCAGCAGCTACCAAGGCGGCTATGGCTACACCTTC. Amino acids: CASSSYQGGYGYTF.

The chain combines TRBV4-1 with TRBJ1-2; D might be TRBD1 (5 bases). Germline V CDR1 and CDR2: MGHRA, YSYEKL. Trimming left V 5 bases short and J 6 bases short, with 28 bases between. The CDR3 has 18 residues. The CDR3 loop is CASSYPGVWDERPHGYTF. CDR3 nucleotide sequence: TGCGCCAGCAGCTACCCGGGGGTATGGGACGAACGACCACATGGCTACACCTTC.

V and J are TRBV7-6 and TRBJ1-3; 8 bases are a match to TRBD1. The CDR3 contains 20 residues. The germline V gene encodes CDR1 SGHVS and CDR2 FNYEAQ. The trim removed 2 bases at V and 3 bases at J, leaving 18 bases unmatched. The CDR3 DNA sequence: TGTGCCAGCAGCTTAACCCTTCCGGGACAGGACCTGAGAGGTGGAAACACCATATATTTT. Protein sequence: CASSLTLPGQDLRGGNTIYF.

The chain uses TRBV4-2 and TRBJ2-4, with 10 bases fitting TRBD1. With V trimmed by 0 bases and J by 3 bases, 8 bases remained unmatched. The CDR3 is 18 amino acids. Germline loops: CDR1 LGHNA, CDR2 YNFKEQ. The CDR3 DNA follows: TGTGCCAGCAGCCAAGATCCGGGTGGGGACAGGGGCAAAAACATTCAGTACTTC. This sequence encodes CASSQDPGGDRGKNIQYF.

The CDR3 coding sequence is TGTGCCGCCGGCGGGTACAATGAGCAGTTCTTC. It specifies CAAGGYNEQFF. The chain carries TRBV19 and TRBJ2-1, with D possibly matching TRBD2 (5 bases). The V and J ends lost 11 bases and 4 bases respectively, with 9 bases between them. The CDR3 has 11 residues. From germline, CDR1 is LNHDA and CDR2 SQIVND (reference sequence).

This sequence joins TRBV7-2 and TRBJ2-7; possible D gene TRBD1, 5 bases. Looked up from germline, CDR1 is SGHTA and CDR2 is FQGNSA. V lost 2 bases to trimming and J lost 5 bases, with 10 bases between them. This CDR3 is built from 13 residues. CDR3 sequence: CASSLQGFDEQYF. The CDR3 DNA reads TGTGCCAGCAGCTTACAGGGCTTTGACGAGCAGTACTTC.

This sequence joins TRBV19 and TRBJ2-7; 13 nucleotides match TRBD2. CDR1 and CDR2 from the germline V gene are LNHDA and SQIVND (reference sequence). With 5 bases clipped from V and 4 bases from J, the junction kept 5 bases outside the gene matches. The CDR3 has 15 residues. CDR3 bases: TGTGCCAGTAGTCCTCGACTAGCGGGAGGATACGAGCAGTACTTC. This encodes CASSPRLAGGYEQYF.

V is TRBV4-3 and J is TRBJ1-1; D not certain. From germline, CDR1 is LGHNA and CDR2 YSLEER. Trimming took 1 base from V and 1 from J, leaving 7 bases between them. This CDR3 has 14 residues. CDR3 sequence (DNA): TGCGCCAGCAGCCAAGCTCCCGGGAACACTGAAGCTTTCTTT. This codes for CASSQAPGNTEAFF.

This clone was found once. The rearrangement uses TRBV11-2 and TRBJ2-3, with TRBD2 as a possible D gene (5 bases). V was shortened by 5 bases and J by 4 bases, with 13 bases between the two germline ends. Looked up from germline, CDR1 is SGHAT and CDR2 is FQNNGV. This CDR3 contains 14 residues. CDR3 in amino acids: CASSPWGASDTQYF. In nucleotides, the CDR3 is TGTGCCAGCAGCCCCTGGGGAGCGTCAGATACGCAGTATTTT.

This clone appeared a single time. The chain has TRBV4-1 and TRBJ2-7; TRBD2 is a possible D gene (6 bases). CDR1 and CDR2 from the germline V gene are MGHRA and YSYEKL. V lost 0 bases, J lost 1 base, and 10 bases lay in between. The CDR3 contains 15 residues. CDR3 region: CASSQDLGSSYEQYF. The CDR3 region has the DNA TGCGCCAGCAGCCAAGATCTCGGGAGTTCCTACGAGCAGTACTTC.

V and J are TRBV15 and TRBJ1-2; 8 nucleotides align to TRBD1. The CDR3 loop spans 15 amino acids. Germline trimming cut 1 base from V and 7 bases from J; bases unmatched to any gene: 8. CDR1 and CDR2 from the germline V gene are LNHNV and YYDKDF (reference sequence). The CDR3 coding sequence is TGTGCCACCAGCAGAGCCGAGACAGGGGAGGGTGGCTACACCTTC. It yields the protein CATSRAETGEGGYTF.